This T cell receptor beta chain emerged from a study of post-analysis software for immune sequencing data. Study summary: As for disease course, relapsing-remitting, secondary progressive and progressive-relapsing multiple sclerosis were all included.

TCR beta libraries were prepared from cDNA with unique molecular identifiers. T cells numbering about 0.95 to 10 million yielded a few hundred thousand cDNA molecules. TCRdb reprocessed the PCR reads with MiXCR, giving one entry per CDR3 protein. Seen here are hundreds of thousands of distinct CDR3 sequences, approximately 45% observed once, and the top ten hold about 12%. Whole-study findings and limits: F measure showed strong co-clustering of same-batch samples. When compared against controls, multiple sclerosis patients showed significantly lower normalized Chao1 diversity. Patients had higher frequencies than controls of five TRBV segments, including TRBV5-6, TRBV5-1 and TRBV20-1.

Concerning this clonotype itself: Its antigen is unidentified.

The germline V gene encodes CDR1 SEHNR and CDR2 FQNEAQ (reference sequence). The CDR3 has 17 residues. The J segment lost 7 bases and the V segment lost 4 bases, leaving 9 bases of the junction unmatched. Sequenced input: blood. This clonotype was obtained from a girl aged 10 to 17 with multiple sclerosis. J is TRBJ2-1 and V is TRBV7-9, with 14 bases matching TRBD2. CDR3 sequence (DNA): TGTGCCAGCAGCTCCCCCGGGACTAGCGGGAGTGGTAATGAGCAGTTCTTC. Translating gives CASSSPGTSGSGNEQFF.